Listed below are T cell receptor beta chains from one sample, sequenced in a study of patients and donors after allogeneic stem cell transplantation. Using its own MiXCR run on the RT-PCR reads, TCRdb lists one record per CDR3 protein. The sample shows a few hundred thousand distinct CDR3 sequences, less than 50% of them seen only once. The sample taken for sequencing was blood, either unsorted or a sorted T cell fraction (not recorded which). Source of these receptors: a human donor who was either an allogeneic HSCT recipient or a stem cell or donor lymphocyte infusion donor (not recorded which). It is not recorded whose cells these are; they may come from a transplant donor. Both conserved end residues are part of each CDR3. The order of the fields is V gene, J gene, D gene, clone size, CDR3 DNA, CDR3 protein. D genes are given only for firm matches. Only part of the rows carry a size: once, few, many, or a class if the clone is expanded.

>TRBV4-1|TRBJ1-4|NA|many
TGCGCCAGCAGCCAAGATTTCCGGCGCCTTCCTGTTAGTCGTAGTGAAAAACTGTTTTTT
CASSQDFRRLPVSRSEKLFF
>TRBV12-3/TRBV12-4|TRBJ1-1|NA|few
TGTGCCAGCAGTTCCGGTCCTGCGAGGGGGACTGAAGCTTTCTTT
CASSSGPARGTEAFF
>TRBV29-1|TRBJ1-1|TRBD1|few
TGCAGCGGAGGGACAGGGGTGGCCACTGAAGCTTTCTTT
CSGGTGVATEAFF
>TRBV7-9|TRBJ1-5|TRBD1|NA
TGTGCCAGCAGCCAGACAGGGGGGATCAATCAGCCCCAGCATTTT
CASSQTGGINQPQHF
>TRBV10-3|TRBJ1-4|NA|NA
TGTGCCATCAGTGAACGCCCAGGGTCGGGTGAAAAACTGTTTTTT
CAISERPGSGEKLFF
>TRBV2|TRBJ2-1|NA|NA
TGTGCCAGCTTGAGTAGAGACAGAAGCTCCTACAATGAGCAGTTCTTC
CASLSRDRSSYNEQFF
>TRBV6-6|TRBJ1-1|NA|NA
TGTGCCAGCAGTTACTCTTTGAACACTGAAGCTTTCTTT
CASSYSLNTEAFF
>TRBV12-3/TRBV12-4|TRBJ1-2|NA|NA
TGTGCCAGCAGCCTAGGGACACGCGCTAACTATGGCTACACCTTC
CASSLGTRANYGYTF
>TRBV19|TRBJ1-4|NA|few
TGTGCCACCACAGGGTCTTATGAAAAACTGTTTTTT
CATTGSYEKLFF
>TRBV7-2|TRBJ1-6|TRBD1|NA
TGTGCCAGCAGCTCCCTGACAGGGGCAGCTTCACCCCTCCACTTT
CASSSLTGAASPLHF
>TRBV12-3/TRBV12-4|TRBJ1-6|NA|few
TGTGCCAGCATGCAGGATTTTCGAGAGAATTCACCCCTCCACTTT
CASMQDFRENSPLHF
>TRBV5-1|TRBJ1-1|NA|few
TGCGCCAGCAGCTTAACCCCCAGGGGCTCTGAAGCTTTCTTT
CASSLTPRGSEAFF
>TRBV10-3|TRBJ1-6|NA|NA
TGTGCCATCTCCCGGGGGGGCAGAGGATCACCCCTCCACTTT
CAISRGGRGSPLHF
>TRBV7-9|TRBJ1-2|TRBD1|few
TGTGCCAGCAGCTCCGGACAGGGCCAAAGCTTCTATGGCTACACCTTC
CASSSGQGQSFYGYTF
>TRBV12-3/TRBV12-4|TRBJ1-1|NA|NA
TGTGCCAGCAGTTTATTTGGGGAGGGCACTGAAGCTTTCTTT
CASSLFGEGTEAFF
>TRBV3-1|TRBJ2-5|TRBD2|NA
TGTGCCAGCAGCCCTGGTCTAGCGGGTGAAGAGACCCAGTACTTC
CASSPGLAGEETQYF
>TRBV20-1|TRBJ1-5|NA|few
TGCAGTGCTAGGGCTGGGGAGCCCCGCTGGCCCCAGCATTTT
CSARAGEPRWPQHF
>TRBV20-1|TRBJ1-6|TRBD1|few
TGCAGTGCTAAACAGGGGGCGAATAATTCACCCCTCCACTTT
CSAKQGANNSPLHF